These T cell receptor beta chains were read from a single sample in a study of blood T cell repertoires in COVID-19. The data were produced by immunoSEQ multiplex PCR, yet TCRdb's version contains in-frame clones alone and is incomplete. In the table there are about 210,000 clones, 85% of which are singletons. The sample was PBMCs or T cells enriched from blood (not recorded which). These receptors came from a man aged 40-49 years who had recovered from COVID-19. Both conserved end residues are part of each CDR3. The D gene is left open where the match is weak. Not every row has a clone size; where given, it reads once, few, many or a size class.

d_gene: -; abundance: -; v_gene: TRBV4-1; j_gene: TRBJ2-7; CDR3aa: CASSQAGLYEQYF; CDR3nt: TGCGCCAGCAGCCAAGCGGGACTTTACGAGCAGTACTTC
d_gene: TRBD1; abundance: -; v_gene: TRBV2; j_gene: TRBJ2-6; CDR3aa: CASSHRDRSSGANVLTF; CDR3nt: TGTGCCAGCAGTCACCGGGACAGGAGCTCTGGGGCCAACGTCCTGACTTTC
d_gene: -; abundance: -; v_gene: TRBV7-9; j_gene: TRBJ2-5; CDR3aa: CASSRHGGAETQYF; CDR3nt: TGTGCCAGCAGCCGACATGGGGGGGCAGAGACCCAGTACTTC
d_gene: -; abundance: -; v_gene: TRBV6-5; j_gene: TRBJ1-1; CDR3aa: CAIQQGGNTEAFF; CDR3nt: TGTGCCATCCAACAGGGTGGAAACACTGAAGCTTTCTTT
d_gene: TRBD1; abundance: -; v_gene: TRBV28; j_gene: TRBJ2-2; CDR3aa: CASSPVGQAGELFF; CDR3nt: TGTGCCAGCAGTCCAGTTGGACAGGCCGGGGAGCTGTTTTTT
d_gene: TRBD2; abundance: -; v_gene: TRBV7-2; j_gene: TRBJ2-3; CDR3aa: CASSLWEGADTQYF; CDR3nt: TGTGCCAGCAGCTTATGGGAGGGCGCAGATACGCAGTATTTT
d_gene: TRBD1; abundance: -; v_gene: TRBV28; j_gene: TRBJ2-2; CDR3aa: CASSLEFSDRPITGELFF; CDR3nt: TGTGCCAGCAGTTTAGAGTTTTCGGACAGGCCTATCACCGGGGAGCTGTTTTTT
d_gene: TRBD2; abundance: -; v_gene: TRBV4-3; j_gene: TRBJ2-7; CDR3aa: CASSQGLAGAYEQYF; CDR3nt: TGCGCCAGCAGCCAGGGGCTAGCGGGAGCCTACGAGCAGTACTTC
d_gene: -; abundance: -; v_gene: TRBV30; j_gene: TRBJ1-2; CDR3aa: CAWSAPSRVIKGYTF; CDR3nt: TGTGCCTGGAGTGCCCCCTCTCGGGTTATTAAGGGCTACACCTTC
d_gene: -; abundance: -; v_gene: TRBV12-3/TRBV12-4; j_gene: TRBJ2-5; CDR3aa: CASSLRRGTQYF; CDR3nt: TGTGCCAGCAGTTTACGTCGGGGGACCCAGTACTTC
d_gene: -; abundance: -; v_gene: TRBV2; j_gene: TRBJ1-4; CDR3aa: CASSLSTTVNEKLFF; CDR3nt: TGTGCCAGCAGCCTATCGACAACCGTGAATGAAAAACTGTTTTTT
d_gene: TRBD1; abundance: -; v_gene: TRBV18; j_gene: TRBJ1-2; CDR3aa: CASSPSGQGYGYTF; CDR3nt: TGTGCCAGCTCACCAAGCGGACAGGGGTATGGCTACACCTTC
d_gene: -; abundance: -; v_gene: TRBV6-2/TRBV6-3; j_gene: TRBJ2-7; CDR3aa: CASSFRHLTYEQYF; CDR3nt: TGTGCCAGCAGTTTCAGACACCTAACCTACGAGCAGTACTTC
d_gene: -; abundance: -; v_gene: TRBV6-1; j_gene: TRBJ2-1; CDR3aa: CASSALGAGAHNEQFF; CDR3nt: TGTGCCAGCAGTGCCCTGGGGGCGGGAGCCCACAATGAGCAGTTCTTC
d_gene: -; abundance: -; v_gene: TRBV30; j_gene: TRBJ1-5; CDR3aa: CAWSTGGNQPQHF; CDR3nt: TGTGCCTGGAGTACAGGAGGCAATCAGCCCCAGCATTTT
d_gene: TRBD1; abundance: -; v_gene: TRBV27; j_gene: TRBJ2-2; CDR3aa: CASSFYRDRRTGELFF; CDR3nt: TGTGCCAGCAGTTTTTACCGGGACAGACGTACCGGGGAGCTGTTTTTT
d_gene: TRBD2; abundance: -; v_gene: TRBV4-2; j_gene: TRBJ2-1; CDR3aa: CASSQDVASGTNEQFF; CDR3nt: TGTGCCAGCAGCCAAGATGTTGCTAGCGGGACCAATGAGCAGTTCTTC
d_gene: -; abundance: -; v_gene: TRBV28; j_gene: TRBJ2-7; CDR3aa: CASSQGSSYEQYF; CDR3nt: TGTGCCAGCAGCCAGGGGAGCTCCTACGAGCAGTACTTC
d_gene: -; abundance: -; v_gene: TRBV7-2; j_gene: TRBJ1-1; CDR3aa: CASSHSGAAWENTEAFF; CDR3nt: TGTGCCAGCAGCCATAGTGGGGCTGCCTGGGAGAACACTGAAGCTTTCTTT
d_gene: -; abundance: -; v_gene: TRBV19; j_gene: TRBJ2-1; CDR3aa: CASSTQVYEQFF; CDR3nt: TGTGCCAGTTCCACTCAGGTGTATGAGCAGTTCTTC
d_gene: TRBD2; abundance: -; v_gene: TRBV18; j_gene: TRBJ2-7; CDR3aa: CASSPGQGTSGRSEQYF; CDR3nt: TGTGCCAGCTCACCGGGACAGGGGACTAGCGGGAGAAGCGAGCAGTACTTC
d_gene: TRBD2; abundance: -; v_gene: TRBV4-2; j_gene: TRBJ2-2; CDR3aa: CASSPRGAGKLTGELFF; CDR3nt: TGTGCCAGCAGCCCTAGGGGAGCGGGAAAACTCACCGGGGAGCTGTTTTTT
d_gene: TRBD2; abundance: few; v_gene: TRBV7-8; j_gene: TRBJ2-3; CDR3aa: CASSSRLAGAPDTQYF; CDR3nt: TGTGCCAGCAGCTCCCGACTAGCGGGAGCTCCAGATACGCAGTATTTT
d_gene: -; abundance: -; v_gene: TRBV4-1; j_gene: TRBJ2-1; CDR3aa: CASSQVMASDIAYNEQFF; CDR3nt: TGCGCCAGCAGCCAAGTAATGGCGTCGGACATAGCCTACAATGAGCAGTTCTTC
d_gene: -; abundance: -; v_gene: TRBV29-1; j_gene: TRBJ2-2; CDR3aa: CSAKPGLTGELFF; CDR3nt: TGCAGCGCCAAACCGGGACTTACCGGGGAGCTGTTTTTT
d_gene: TRBD2; abundance: -; v_gene: TRBV5-6; j_gene: TRBJ2-7; CDR3aa: CASSLDGGASSYEQYF; CDR3nt: TGTGCCAGCAGCTTGGACGGGGGGGCCAGCTCCTACGAGCAGTACTTC
d_gene: -; abundance: -; v_gene: TRBV3-1/TRBV3-2; j_gene: TRBJ2-7; CDR3aa: CASSRSGTEYEQYF; CDR3nt: TGTGCCAGCAGCCGTAGCGGTACGGAGTACGAGCAGTACTTC